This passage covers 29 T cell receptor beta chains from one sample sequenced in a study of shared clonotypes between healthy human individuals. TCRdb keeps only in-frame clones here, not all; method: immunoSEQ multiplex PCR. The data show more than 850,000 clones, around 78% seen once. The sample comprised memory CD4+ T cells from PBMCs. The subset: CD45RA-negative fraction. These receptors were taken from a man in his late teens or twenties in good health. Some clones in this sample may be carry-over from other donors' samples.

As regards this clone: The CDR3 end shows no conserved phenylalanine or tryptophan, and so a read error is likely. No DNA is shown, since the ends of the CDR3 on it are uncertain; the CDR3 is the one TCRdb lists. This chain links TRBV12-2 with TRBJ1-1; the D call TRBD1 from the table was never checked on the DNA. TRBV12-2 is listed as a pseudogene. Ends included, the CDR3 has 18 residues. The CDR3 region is CASRSEADRRALTLVRGE.

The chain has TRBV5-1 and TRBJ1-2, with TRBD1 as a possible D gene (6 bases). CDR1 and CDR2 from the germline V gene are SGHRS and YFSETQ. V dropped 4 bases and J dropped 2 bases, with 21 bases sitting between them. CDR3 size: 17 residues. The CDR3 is CASSPGQIASRNYGYTF. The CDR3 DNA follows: TGCGCCAGCAGCCCAGGACAGATAGCCTCCCGAAACTATGGCTACACCTTC.

The CDR3 region is CASSINQGANEKLFF. CDR3 DNA sequence: TGTGCCAGTAGTATAAATCAGGGCGCCAATGAAAAACTGTTTTTT. The chain joins TRBV19 to TRBJ1-4, with D possibly matching TRBD1 (5 bases). The CDR3 runs to 15 residues. Germline-derived CDR1 and CDR2 are LNHDA and SQIVND (reference sequence). V dropped 2 bases and J dropped 5 bases, with 12 bases sitting between them.

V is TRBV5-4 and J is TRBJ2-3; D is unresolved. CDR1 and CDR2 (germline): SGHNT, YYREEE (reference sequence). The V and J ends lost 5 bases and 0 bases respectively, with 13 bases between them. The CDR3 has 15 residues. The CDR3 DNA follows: TGTGCCAGCAGATTTGGAATGGCAAGCACAGATACGCAGTATTTT. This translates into CASRFGMASTDTQYF.

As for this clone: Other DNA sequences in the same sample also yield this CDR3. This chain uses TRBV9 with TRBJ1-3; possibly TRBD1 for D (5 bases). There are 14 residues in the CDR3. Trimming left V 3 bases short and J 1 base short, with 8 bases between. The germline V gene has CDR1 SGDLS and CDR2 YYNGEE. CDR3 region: CASSDRGSGNTIYF. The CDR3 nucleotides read TGTGCCAGCAGCGATAGGGGTTCTGGAAACACCATATATTTT.

The CDR3: CASRMTGALNYGYTF. The CDR3 DNA reads as TGTGCCAGCAGGATGACAGGGGCCCTTAACTATGGCTACACCTTC. The chain uses TRBV2 and TRBJ1-2, with TRBD1 identical over 8 bases. The CDR3 runs to 15 residues. The germline CDR1 and CDR2 sequences are SNHLY and FYNNEI. V lost 6 bases and J lost 1; bases outside the gene matches: 7.

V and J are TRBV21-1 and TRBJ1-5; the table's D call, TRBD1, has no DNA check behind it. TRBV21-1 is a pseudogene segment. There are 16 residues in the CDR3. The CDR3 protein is CASSKARQGADQPQHF. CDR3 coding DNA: TGTGCCAGCAGCAAAGCGAGACAGGGAGCGGACCAGCCCCAGCATTTT.

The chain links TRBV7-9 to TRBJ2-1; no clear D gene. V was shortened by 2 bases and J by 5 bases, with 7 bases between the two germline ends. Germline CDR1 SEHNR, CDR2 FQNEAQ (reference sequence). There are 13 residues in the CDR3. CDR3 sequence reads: CASSLTVDNEQFF. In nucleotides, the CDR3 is TGTGCCAGCAGCTTAACGGTGGACAATGAGCAGTTCTTC.

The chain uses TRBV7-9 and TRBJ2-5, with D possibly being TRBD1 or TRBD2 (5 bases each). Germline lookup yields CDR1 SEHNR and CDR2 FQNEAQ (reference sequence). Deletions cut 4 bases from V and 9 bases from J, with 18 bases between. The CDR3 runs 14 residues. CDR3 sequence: CASSSTGARLAQYF. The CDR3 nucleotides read TGTGCCAGCAGCTCGACCGGGGCCCGGTTAGCCCAGTACTTC.

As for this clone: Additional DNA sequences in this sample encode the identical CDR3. Written as DNA, the CDR3 is TGTGCCAGCTCACCGAAAGCAGATACGCAGTATTTT. It is translated as CASSPKADTQYF. The rearrangement links TRBV18 to TRBJ2-3, with unresolved D. The CDR3 totals 12 residues. Germline loops: CDR1 KGHSH, CDR2 LQKENI. Trimming took 3 bases from V and 4 from J, leaving 5 bases between them.

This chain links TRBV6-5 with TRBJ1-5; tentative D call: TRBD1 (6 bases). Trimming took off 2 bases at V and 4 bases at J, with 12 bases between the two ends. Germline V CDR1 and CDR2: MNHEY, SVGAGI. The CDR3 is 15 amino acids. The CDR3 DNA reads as TGTGCCAGCAGTTACGGCGCAGGGGCGAATCAGCCCCAGCATTTT. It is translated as CASSYGAGANQPQHF.

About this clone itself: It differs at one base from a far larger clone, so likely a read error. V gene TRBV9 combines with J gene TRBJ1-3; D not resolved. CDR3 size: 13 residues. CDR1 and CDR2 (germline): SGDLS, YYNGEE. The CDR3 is CVSSDSPGNTIYF. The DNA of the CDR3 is TGTGTCAGCAGCGACTCACCTGGAAACACCATATATTTT. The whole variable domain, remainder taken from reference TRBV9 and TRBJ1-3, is DSGVTQTPKHLITATGQRVTLRCSPRSGDLSVYWYQQSLDQGLQFLIQYYNGEERAKGNILERFSAQQFPDLHSELNLSSLELGDSALYFCVSSDSPGNTIYFGEGSWLTVV.

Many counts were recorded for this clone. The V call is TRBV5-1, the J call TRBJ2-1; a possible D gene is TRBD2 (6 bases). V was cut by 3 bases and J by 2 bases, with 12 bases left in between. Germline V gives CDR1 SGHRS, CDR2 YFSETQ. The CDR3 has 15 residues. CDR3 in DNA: TGCGCCAGCAGCTCATCGGGGGAAACCTACAATGAGCAGTTCTTC. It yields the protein CASSSSGETYNEQFF.

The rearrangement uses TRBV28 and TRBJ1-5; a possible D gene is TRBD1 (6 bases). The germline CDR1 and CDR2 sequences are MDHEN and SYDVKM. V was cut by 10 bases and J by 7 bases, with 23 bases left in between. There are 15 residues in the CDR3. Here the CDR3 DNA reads TGTGCCATATGGCCTCGGACAGCCCGGCACCAGCCCCAGCATTTT. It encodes CAIWPRTARHQPQHF. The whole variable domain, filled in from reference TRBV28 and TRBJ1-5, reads DVKVTQSSRYLVKRTGEKVFLECVQDMDHENMFWYRQDPGLGLRLIYFSYDVKMKEKGDIPEGYSVSREKKERFSLILESASTNQTSMYLCAIWPRTARHQPQHFGDGTRLSIL.

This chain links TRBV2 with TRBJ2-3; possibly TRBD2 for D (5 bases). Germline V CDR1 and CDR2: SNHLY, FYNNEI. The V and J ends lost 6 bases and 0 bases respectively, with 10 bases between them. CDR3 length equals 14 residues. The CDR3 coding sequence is TGTGCCAGCAGCCCACTAGGTAGCACAGATACGCAGTATTTT. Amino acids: CASSPLGSTDTQYF.

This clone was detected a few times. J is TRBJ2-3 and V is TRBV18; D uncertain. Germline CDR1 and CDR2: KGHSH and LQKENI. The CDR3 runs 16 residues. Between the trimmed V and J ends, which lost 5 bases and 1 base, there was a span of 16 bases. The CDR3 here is CASSSRTWAGTDTQYF. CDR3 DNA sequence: TGTGCCAGCTCATCCCGTACCTGGGCTGGCACAGATACGCAGTATTTT.

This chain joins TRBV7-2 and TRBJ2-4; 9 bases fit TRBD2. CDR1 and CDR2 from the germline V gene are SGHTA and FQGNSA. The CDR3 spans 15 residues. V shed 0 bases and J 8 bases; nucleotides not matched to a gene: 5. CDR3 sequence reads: CASSLASGSPDIQYF. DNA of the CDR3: TGTGCCAGCAGCTTAGCTAGCGGGAGTCCGGACATTCAGTACTTC.

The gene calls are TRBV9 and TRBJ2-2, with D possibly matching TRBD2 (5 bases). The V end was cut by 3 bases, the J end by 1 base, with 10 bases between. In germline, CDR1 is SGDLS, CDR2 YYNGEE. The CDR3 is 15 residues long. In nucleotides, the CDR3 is TGTGCCAGCAGCGCCGGGATCTTGAACACCGGGGAGCTGTTTTTT. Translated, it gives CASSAGILNTGELFF.

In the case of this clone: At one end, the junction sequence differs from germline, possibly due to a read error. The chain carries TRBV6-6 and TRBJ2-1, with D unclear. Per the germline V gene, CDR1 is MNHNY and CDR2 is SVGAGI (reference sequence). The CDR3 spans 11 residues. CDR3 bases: TGTGCCAGCAGCTCCCACAATGAGCAGTTCTTC. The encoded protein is CASSSHNEQFF.

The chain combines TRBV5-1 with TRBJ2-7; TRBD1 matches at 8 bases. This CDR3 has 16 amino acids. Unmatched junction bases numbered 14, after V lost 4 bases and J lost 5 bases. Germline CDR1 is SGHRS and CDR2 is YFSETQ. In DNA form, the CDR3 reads TGCGCCAGCAGCGGGGGACGGACAGGGTTTTTTGACGAGCAGTACTTC. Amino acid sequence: CASSGGRTGFFDEQYF.

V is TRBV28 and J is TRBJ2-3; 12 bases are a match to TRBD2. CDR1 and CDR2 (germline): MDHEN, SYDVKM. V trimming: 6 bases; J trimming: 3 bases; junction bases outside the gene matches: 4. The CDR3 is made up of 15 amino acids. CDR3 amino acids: CASSPTSGRTDTQYF. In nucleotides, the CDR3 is TGTGCCAGCAGCCCTACTAGCGGGAGGACAGATACGCAGTATTTT.

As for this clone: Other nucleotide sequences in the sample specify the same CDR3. CDR3 amino acids: CASSLSAGYGYTF. CDR3 bases: TGTGCCAGCAGTTTATCCGCTGGCTATGGCTACACCTTC. The chain carries TRBV28 and TRBJ1-2; the D is unclear. The germline V gene has CDR1 MDHEN and CDR2 SYDVKM. The CDR3 is 13 residues long. With 1 base removed from V and 4 bases from J, the gap between germline ends came to 7 bases.

This chain's CDR3 is CASSLAASGSPDTQYF. For the CDR3, the DNA is TGTGCCAGCAGCTTAGCGGCTAGCGGGAGTCCAGATACGCAGTATTTT. The chain links TRBV7-9 to TRBJ2-3; 10 nucleotides line up with TRBD2. The length of the CDR3 is 16 residues. V was clipped by 0 bases and J by 4 bases; unmatched bases: 4. Germline-derived CDR1 and CDR2 are SEHNR and FQNEAQ (reference sequence).

CDR3 protein: CAWSDVGFEQYF. Here the CDR3 DNA reads TGTGCCTGGAGCGACGTGGGTTTCGAGCAGTACTTC. The chain couples TRBV30 to TRBJ2-7, with D hard to call. Germline V gene sequence: CDR1 GTSNPN, CDR2 SVGIG (reference sequence). The CDR3 extends over 12 amino acids. The V end lost 3 bases, the J end lost 6 bases, and 12 bases lay between the germline ends.

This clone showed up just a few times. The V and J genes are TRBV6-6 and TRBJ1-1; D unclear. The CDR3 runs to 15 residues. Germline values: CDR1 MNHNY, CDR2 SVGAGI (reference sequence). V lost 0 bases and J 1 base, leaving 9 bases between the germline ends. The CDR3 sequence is CASSYSGDPNTEAFF. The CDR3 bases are TGTGCCAGCAGTTACTCGGGCGATCCGAACACTGAAGCTTTCTTT.

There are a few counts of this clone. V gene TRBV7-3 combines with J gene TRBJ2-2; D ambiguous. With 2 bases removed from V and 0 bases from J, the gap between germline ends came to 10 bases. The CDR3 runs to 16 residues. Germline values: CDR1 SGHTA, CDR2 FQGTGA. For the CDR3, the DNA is TGTGCCAGCAGCTTATTCGCAGGACCGAACACCGGGGAGCTGTTTTTT. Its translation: CASSLFAGPNTGELFF.

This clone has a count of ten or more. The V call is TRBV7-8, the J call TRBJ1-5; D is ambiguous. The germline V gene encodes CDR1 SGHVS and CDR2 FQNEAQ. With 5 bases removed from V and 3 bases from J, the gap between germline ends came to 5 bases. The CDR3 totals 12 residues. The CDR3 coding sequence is TGTGCCAGCAGCGGTGCCAATCAGCCCCAGCATTTT. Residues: CASSGANQPQHF.

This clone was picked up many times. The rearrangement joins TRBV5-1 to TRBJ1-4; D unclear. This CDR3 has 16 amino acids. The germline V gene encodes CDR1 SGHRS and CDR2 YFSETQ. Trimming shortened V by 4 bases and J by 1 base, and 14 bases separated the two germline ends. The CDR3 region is CASSIRPRGTNEKLFF. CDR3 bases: TGCGCCAGCAGCATTAGACCCCGGGGAACTAATGAAAAACTGTTTTTT. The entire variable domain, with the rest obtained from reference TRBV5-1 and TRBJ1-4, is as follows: KAGVTQTPRYLIKTRGQQVTLSCSPISGHRSVSWYQQTPGQGLQFLFEYFSETQRNKGNFPGRFSGRQFSNSRSEMNVSTLELGDSALYLCASSIRPRGTNEKLFFGSGTQLSVL.

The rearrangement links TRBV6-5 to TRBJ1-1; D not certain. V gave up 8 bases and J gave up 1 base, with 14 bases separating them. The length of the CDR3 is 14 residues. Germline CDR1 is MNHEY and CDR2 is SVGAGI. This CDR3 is CASEGPTKNTEAFF. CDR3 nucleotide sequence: TGTGCCAGCGAAGGACCTACTAAGAACACTGAAGCTTTCTTT.